This entry describes one TCR beta chain. The target of this receptor is not known. No base quality information exists; no much larger clone differs at one position. CDR1 SGHRS and CDR2 YFSETQ are derived from the germline V gene. The CDR3 starts with the cysteine, ends with the phenylalanine, and has 12 residues. The CDR3 DNA has 36 bases and is translated from base 1. Compared with germline, V lacks 6 bases and J lacks 2 bases; bases without a gene match: 1. This record belongs to a study of technical replicates of blood from several donors (TCRdb year 2017). Library prep was done by the immunoSEQ multiplex PCR assay. Entries here come from immuneACCESS through TCRdb and include only in-frame sequences with V and J called. Some clones fail to appear in such tables; in the studies checked, an unresolved V gene covers under half of the shortfall, and the cause of the remainder is unknown. For this sample there are roughly 73,000 clones; roughly 93% appear just once. The ten top clones hold approximately 0.25% of the sample.

The source of this sequence is a human donor in good health. The chain was built from TRBV5-1 and TRBJ2-5; 7 nucleotides in the junction match TRBD1. The sample taken for sequencing was T cells isolated from PBMCs. The nucleotide sequence is TGCGCCAGCACGGGACAGCAAGAGACCCAGTACTTC. Translated, this gives CASTGQQETQYF.